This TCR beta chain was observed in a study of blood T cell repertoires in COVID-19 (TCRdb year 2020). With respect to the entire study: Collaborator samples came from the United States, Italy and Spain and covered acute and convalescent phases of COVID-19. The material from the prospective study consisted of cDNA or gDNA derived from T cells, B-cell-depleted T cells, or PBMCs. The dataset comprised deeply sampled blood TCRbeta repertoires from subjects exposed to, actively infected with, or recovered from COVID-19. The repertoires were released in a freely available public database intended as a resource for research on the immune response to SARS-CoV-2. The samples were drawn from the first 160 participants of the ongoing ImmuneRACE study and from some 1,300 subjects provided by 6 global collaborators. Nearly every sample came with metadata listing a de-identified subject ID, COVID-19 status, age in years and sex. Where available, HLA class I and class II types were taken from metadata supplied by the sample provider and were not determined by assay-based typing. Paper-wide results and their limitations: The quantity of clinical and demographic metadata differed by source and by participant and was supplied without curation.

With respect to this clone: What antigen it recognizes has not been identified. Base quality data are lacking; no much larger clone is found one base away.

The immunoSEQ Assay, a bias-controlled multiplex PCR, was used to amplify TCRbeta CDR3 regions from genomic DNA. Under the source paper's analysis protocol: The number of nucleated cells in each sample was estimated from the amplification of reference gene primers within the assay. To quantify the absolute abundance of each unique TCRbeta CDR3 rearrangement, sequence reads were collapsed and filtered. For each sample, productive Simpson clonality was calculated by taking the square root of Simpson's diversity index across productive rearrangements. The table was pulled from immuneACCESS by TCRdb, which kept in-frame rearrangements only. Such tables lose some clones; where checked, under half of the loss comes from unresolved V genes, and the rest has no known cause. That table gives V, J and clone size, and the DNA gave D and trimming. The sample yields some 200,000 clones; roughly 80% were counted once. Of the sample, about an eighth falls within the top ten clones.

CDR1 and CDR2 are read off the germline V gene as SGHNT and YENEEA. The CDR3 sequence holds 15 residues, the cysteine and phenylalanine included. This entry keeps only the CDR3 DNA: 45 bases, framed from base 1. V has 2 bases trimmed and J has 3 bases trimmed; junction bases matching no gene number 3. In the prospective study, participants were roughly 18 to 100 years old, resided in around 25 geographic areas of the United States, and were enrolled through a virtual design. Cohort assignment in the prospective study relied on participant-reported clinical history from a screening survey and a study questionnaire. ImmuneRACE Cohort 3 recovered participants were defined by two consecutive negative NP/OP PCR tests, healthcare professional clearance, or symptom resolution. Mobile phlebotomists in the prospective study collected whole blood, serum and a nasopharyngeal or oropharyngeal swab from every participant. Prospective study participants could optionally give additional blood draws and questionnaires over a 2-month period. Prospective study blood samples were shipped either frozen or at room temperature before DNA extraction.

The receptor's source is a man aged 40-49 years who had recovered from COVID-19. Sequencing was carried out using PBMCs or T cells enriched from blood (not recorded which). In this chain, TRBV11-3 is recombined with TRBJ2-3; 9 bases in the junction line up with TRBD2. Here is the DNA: TGTGCCAGCAGCTTAACAAGCGGGAGGACAGATACGCAGTATTTT. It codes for CASSLTSGRTDTQYF.